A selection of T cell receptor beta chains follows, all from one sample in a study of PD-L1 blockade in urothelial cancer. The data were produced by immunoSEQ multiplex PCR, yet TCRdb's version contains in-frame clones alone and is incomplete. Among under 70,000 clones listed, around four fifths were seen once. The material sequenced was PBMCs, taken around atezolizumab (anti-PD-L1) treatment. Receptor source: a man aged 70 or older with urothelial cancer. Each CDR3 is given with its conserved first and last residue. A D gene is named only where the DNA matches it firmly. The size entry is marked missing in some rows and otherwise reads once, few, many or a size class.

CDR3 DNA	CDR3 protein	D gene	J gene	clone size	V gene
TGTGCCAGCAGTCTCGGCAGGGGATTAACTGGAAACACCATATATTTT	CASSLGRGLTGNTIYF	-	TRBJ1-3	-	TRBV2
TGTGCCAGCAGCCTATTGGGAGGACAGGGTCTCTCTGGGGCCAACGTCCTGACTTTC	CASSLLGGQGLSGANVLTF	TRBD1	TRBJ2-6	-	TRBV9
TGTGCCAGCAGTTTAAATCAAGCGGGAGTAAGAATTGAGCAGTTCTTC	CASSLNQAGVRIEQFF	TRBD2	TRBJ2-1	-	TRBV28
TGTGCCAGCAGCACTACCCCGACAGGGGCTGGAAACACCATATATTTT	CASSTTPTGAGNTIYF	TRBD1	TRBJ1-3	-	TRBV7-9
TGTGCCAGCAGTTTAAGGGGGCTTCCCCAGCATTTT	CASSLRGLPQHF	TRBD1	TRBJ1-5	-	TRBV28
TGCGCCAGCAGCCAAGACACGGGACAGGGGTTTTCGCAGTTCTTC	CASSQDTGQGFSQFF	TRBD1	TRBJ2-1	-	TRBV4-3
TGTGCCAGCAGCCTCCGGACTAGCGGGAGGGCCGCGGATTGGGAGACCCAGTACTTC	CASSLRTSGRAADWETQYF	TRBD2	TRBJ2-5	-	TRBV9
TGTGCCAGCAGCCCTAGGACTTTCTTAGCTAACTATGGCTACACCTTC	CASSPRTFLANYGYTF	-	TRBJ1-2	few	TRBV5-6
TGTGCCAGCAGTGATGCGGGACAGATTAATGAAAAACTGTTTTTT	CASSDAGQINEKLFF	TRBD1	TRBJ1-4	-	TRBV6-1
TGTGCCAGCAGCTTTGGGACAATCAATTCAGCTTTCTTT	CASSFGTINSAFF	-	TRBJ1-1	-	TRBV11-2
TGCGCCAGCAGTGAGACGAAGCGGGAGTACAATGAGCAGTTCTTC	CASSETKREYNEQFF	TRBD2	TRBJ2-1	-	TRBV10-2
TGTGCCTGGGGGGGACGTAGACTAGCGGGTACAGATACGCAGTATTTT	CAWGGRRLAGTDTQYF	TRBD2	TRBJ2-3	-	TRBV30
TGTGCCACCAGCATGACGGACGGACACTCCTACGAGCAGTACTTC	CATSMTDGHSYEQYF	-	TRBJ2-7	-	TRBV15
TGTGCCAGCAGCTTAGGGCAGGGCCCGGGACAGCCCCAGTACTTC	CASSLGQGPGQPQYF	TRBD1	TRBJ2-5	-	TRBV11-3
TGTGCCAGCTCGCCGTTAGCGGGGTCCACCTCCTACGAGCAGTACTTC	CASSPLAGSTSYEQYF	TRBD2	TRBJ2-7	-	TRBV18
TGTGCCAGCAGCGGCGGGGGCCAAACGGGCTACACCTTC	CASSGGGQTGYTF	-	TRBJ1-2	-	TRBV5-6
TGTGCCAGCAGTTCAGGGGCTGGGGCCAACGTCCTGACTTTC	CASSSGAGANVLTF	-	TRBJ2-6	-	TRBV7-3
TGTGCCAGCAGTTACGGGGGGGCTTCGGGAAAACTGTTTTTT	CASSYGGASGKLFF	-	TRBJ1-4	-	TRBV6-6
TGTGCCACCAGCTATGGACTAGCGGGATCTAAGGCCAAAAACATTCAGTACTTC	CATSYGLAGSKAKNIQYF	TRBD2	TRBJ2-4	-	TRBV15
TGTGCCAGTAGTACTGGACAGGTACTTAACTATGGCTACACCTTC	CASSTGQVLNYGYTF	TRBD1	TRBJ1-2	-	TRBV19
TGTGCCAGCAGCTCTCCGGGACAGGGAGGGGAGACCCAGTACTTC	CASSSPGQGGETQYF	TRBD1	TRBJ2-5	-	TRBV7-2
TGTGCCAGCAGCTTGTCAGGGGAGCGAGGGGAAAAACTGTTTTTT	CASSLSGERGEKLFF	-	TRBJ1-4	-	TRBV5-8
TGTGCCAGCAGTCCCAGCCTGGGGGGATTGACAACTAATGAAAAACTGTTTTTT	CASSPSLGGLTTNEKLFF	-	TRBJ1-4	-	TRBV27
TGTGCCAGCAGCTCCCTATACGGGGTCTATGGCTACACCTTC	CASSSLYGVYGYTF	-	TRBJ1-2	-	TRBV6-6
TGTGCCAGCAGCCTTAGCGGGAGGAGCTCCTACGAGCAGTACTTC	CASSLSGRSSYEQYF	TRBD2	TRBJ2-7	-	TRBV5-4
TGTGCCAGCAGCTTAACGAGTGGGAAGCGGGGCGAGACCCAGTACTTC	CASSLTSGKRGETQYF	TRBD2	TRBJ2-5	-	TRBV7-3
TGTGCCAGCAGGGGCGCAGATACGCAGTATTTT	CASRGADTQYF	-	TRBJ2-3	once	TRBV28
TGTGCCAGCAGCGCGGGGGTTAGCGGGAGTTTCGATACGCAGTATTTT	CASSAGVSGSFDTQYF	TRBD2	TRBJ2-3	-	TRBV9
TGTGCCAGCAGCTTTACAGTGTCTAACTATGGCTACACCTTC	CASSFTVSNYGYTF	-	TRBJ1-2	few	TRBV5-4
TGTGCCACCCGGACGGGGGGGATCTACAATGAGCAGTTCTTC	CATRTGGIYNEQFF	TRBD2	TRBJ2-1	-	TRBV27
TGCGCCAGCAGCTTGGCCGGGGGGAGCTATGGCTACACCTTC	CASSLAGGSYGYTF	-	TRBJ1-2	-	TRBV5-1
TGCGCCAGCAGCCGGGAGCTAGCGGGAATTGCAGAGCAGTACTTC	CASSRELAGIAEQYF	TRBD2	TRBJ2-7	-	TRBV4-3
TGTGCCAGCAGCGTCGGGACTAGCGGGAGGGCTTCGTACGAGCAGTACTTC	CASSVGTSGRASYEQYF	TRBD2	TRBJ2-7	-	TRBV9
TGTGCCAGCAGTTCTCGGACAGGGGTCACTGAAGCTTTCTTT	CASSSRTGVTEAFF	TRBD1	TRBJ1-1	-	TRBV27
TGTGCCAGCAGTGCCTCTAGCGGGACTACCTACGAGCAGTACTTC	CASSASSGTTYEQYF	TRBD2	TRBJ2-7	-	TRBV27
TGTGCCAGCGGGAGTTGGACAGATACGCAGTATTTT	CASGSWTDTQYF	-	TRBJ2-3	once	TRBV11-2
TGTGCCAGCAGTGAAGCGGGAGACGGGTCCAAAAACATTCAGTACTTC	CASSEAGDGSKNIQYF	-	TRBJ2-4	few	TRBV6-1
TGTGCCAGCAACCGACTACCGCTTTTGGATGAGCAGTTCTTC	CASNRLPLLDEQFF	-	TRBJ2-1	-	TRBV11-2
TGTGCCAGCAGCGTAGCAGGGGACAATGAGCAGTTCTTC	CASSVAGDNEQFF	-	TRBJ2-1	-	TRBV9
TGCGCCAGCAGTCAAAACGAACTAGCGGGAGGTCAAGATACGCAGTATTTT	CASSQNELAGGQDTQYF	TRBD2	TRBJ2-3	-	TRBV4-1